This is a list of T cell receptor beta chains from one sample in a study of metastatic and nonmetastatic thyroid tumors. TCRdb reassembled clones from the PCR reads with MiXCR. Counted here are 23,000 or so clones, roughly 22% occurring once; the ten biggest clones make up under 30%. Material for sequencing was blood. Every receptor here comes from a female donor with papillary thyroid cancer or a benign thyroid nodule (not recorded which). Some clones in this sample may be carry-over from other donors' samples. Both conserved end residues are part of each CDR3. D genes are given only for firm matches. A clone size is listed for some rows: how often the clone was seen (once, few, many), or a class if it is expanded.

TGTGCCAGCAGTTACGGGCCAGCCTCCTACGAGCAGTACTTC CASSYGPASYEQYF TRBJ2-7 TRBV6-5 . medium-sized
TGTGCCAGTAGTTCGCAGTCCGGGCGGGGTGAAAAACTGTTTTTT CASSSQSGRGEKLFF TRBJ1-4 TRBV19 . many
TGTGCCAGCAGCTCATATAGCGGGAGCTACGAGCAGTACTTC CASSSYSGSYEQYF TRBJ2-7 TRBV7-2 TRBD2 once
TGTGCCAGTAGCGCCGAAACAGGGAGGAACTCACCCCTCCACTTT CASSAETGRNSPLHF TRBJ1-6 TRBV7-2 . .
TGTGCCAGCAGCTCATGGACAGGGCATGGCTACACCTTC CASSSWTGHGYTF TRBJ1-2 TRBV25-1 TRBD1 medium-sized
TGTGCCTCAGGGGGCGGCACCGGGGAGCTGTTTTTT CASGGGTGELFF TRBJ2-2 TRBV28 TRBD1 few
TGTGCCAGCTCACCACGGACTACTGTGGATCATCCCCAGCATTTT CASSPRTTVDHPQHF TRBJ1-5 TRBV18 . .
TGTGCCTGGAGTGCGCTATCCCTCCACTTT CAWSALSLHF TRBJ1-6 TRBV30 . .
TGTGCCAGCAGTTTTCGAGGGAGTAGGACTGAAGCTTTCTTT CASSFRGSRTEAFF TRBJ1-1 TRBV27 . few
TGTGCCAGCAGGGGGGGGCGGTGGAATAACGAGCAGTACTTC CASRGGRWNNEQYF TRBJ2-7 TRBV27 . medium-sized
TGTGCCTGGAGCCTAGTTCGTCTCGGAGAAGCTTTCTTT CAWSLVRLGEAFF TRBJ1-1 TRBV30 . .
TGTGCCAGCAGCTCCTCCGGGACTAGCGGCGAGCAGTACTTC CASSSSGTSGEQYF TRBJ2-7 TRBV11-2 TRBD2 .
TGTGCCAGCAGTTACTCTAAACAGGGGTTCGGGGATACCCAGTACTTC CASSYSKQGFGDTQYF TRBJ2-5 TRBV6-5 TRBD1 .
TGTGCCAGCAGTTACTCTCAGCTAGCGCCGAATGAGCAGTTCTTC CASSYSQLAPNEQFF TRBJ2-1 TRBV6-5 . many
TGTGCCAGCAGCTTAGTACCTGTTGAGCAGTTCTTC CASSLVPVEQFF TRBJ2-1 TRBV7-9 . .
TGCGCCAGCAGCTTGTACCCGGGAGGGATCGCAGATACGCAGTATTTT CASSLYPGGIADTQYF TRBJ2-3 TRBV5-1 TRBD2 many